The 17 T cell receptor beta chains listed next were all sequenced from one sample in a study of blood T cell repertoires in COVID-19. TCRdb's copy holds only in-frame clones and misses some; the assay was immunoSEQ multiplex PCR. The sample includes roughly 33,000 clones, 85% of them seen just once. Sequencing used peripheral blood. Every receptor here comes from a human donor with acute or convalescent COVID-19. The donor label of this sample is uncertain.

The V gene is TRBV2, the J gene TRBJ1-3, with 8 bases matching TRBD1. The CDR3 runs to 15 residues. The V gene's germline CDR1 is SNHLY and CDR2 FYNNEI. Germline trimming cut 7 bases from V and 0 bases from J; bases unmatched to any gene: 5. CDR3 loop: CASKGQVNSGNTIYF. The CDR3 DNA is TGTGCCAGCAAGGGACAGGTAAACTCTGGAAACACCATATATTTT. Full variable domain (remainder filled in from reference TRBV2 and TRBJ1-3): EPEVTQTPSHQVTQMGQEVILRCVPISNHLYFYWYRQILGQKVEFLVSFYNNEISEKSEIFDDQFSVERPDGSNFTLKIRSTKLEDSAMYFCASKGQVNSGNTIYFGEGSWLTVV.

This chain uses TRBV6-5 with TRBJ1-1; D is ambiguous. The CDR3 extends over 14 amino acids. V lost 8 bases and J 5 bases, leaving 18 bases between the germline ends. Germline loops: CDR1 MNHEY, CDR2 SVGAGI. CDR3: CASVVGNIGTEAFF. The CDR3 DNA reads as TGTGCCAGCGTCGTCGGGAACATAGGGACTGAAGCTTTCTTT.

The chain recombines TRBV7-3 with TRBJ2-1; TRBD2 is a possible D gene (5 bases). Between the trimmed V and J ends, which lost 2 bases and 10 bases, there was a span of 12 bases. The V gene's germline CDR1 is SGHTA and CDR2 FQGTGA. The CDR3 totals 13 residues. CDR3 in DNA: TGTGCCAGCAGCTTAGAGGGCTGGGGAGAGCAGTTCTTC. Protein sequence: CASSLEGWGEQFF.

The genes are TRBV10-3 and TRBJ1-3; D gene uncertain. V lost 3 bases and J lost 4, with 7 bases in between. This CDR3 is built from 13 residues. CDR1 ENHRY and CDR2 SYGVKD come from the germline V gene. CDR3 sequence (DNA): TGTGCCATCAGTGAACAGACCGGAAACACCATATATTTT. Its protein product is CAISEQTGNTIYF.

The gene calls are TRBV5-1 and TRBJ2-7; TRBD2 matches 13 bases. The V and J ends lost 0 bases and 2 bases, in that order; junction bases with no gene match: 8. CDR3 size: 18 residues. The germline V gene encodes CDR1 SGHRS and CDR2 YFSETQ. The CDR3 reads CASSLEGVGTSGTYEQYF. DNA of the CDR3: TGCGCCAGCAGCTTGGAGGGGGTGGGGACTAGCGGGACCTACGAGCAGTACTTC.

V usage is TRBV15 and J usage is TRBJ1-3; possible D gene TRBD1, 5 bases. Germline-derived CDR1 and CDR2 are LNHNV and YYDKDF (reference sequence). V lost 5 bases and J lost 0, with 17 bases in between. The CDR3 runs to 17 residues. The CDR3 DNA reads TGTGCCACCAGCCCCAATAGGACACCGGGCTCTGGAAACACCATATATTTT. It specifies CATSPNRTPGSGNTIYF.

Here the CDR3 reads CSVGAGNTIYF. DNA for the CDR3: TGCAGCGTTGGAGCTGGAAACACCATATATTTT. J is TRBJ1-3 and V is TRBV29-1; no reliable D call. The CDR3 extends over 11 amino acids. Trimming stripped 4 bases from V and 2 bases from J, with 3 bases between. The germline CDR1 and CDR2 sequences are SQVTM and ANQGSEA.

The V gene is TRBV7-6, the J gene TRBJ2-3, with 9 bases that match TRBD2. The CDR3 has 21 amino acids. The V segment lost 5 bases and the J segment 3 bases; nucleotides outside the gene matches: 24. Germline CDR1 SGHVS, CDR2 FNYEAQ. The CDR3 DNA reads TGTGCCAGCAGCCTTTCCCCTCTAATAGCGGGAGTTTCCCGGTGGACAGATACGCAGTATTTT. This translates into CASSLSPLIAGVSRWTDTQYF.

V gene TRBV27 combines with J gene TRBJ1-2, with 9 positions matching TRBD1. The germline gives CDR1 MNHEY, CDR2 SMNVEV (reference sequence). V lost 3 bases, J lost 8 bases, and 13 bases stayed unmatched. The length of the CDR3 is 16 residues. The CDR3, as DNA: TGTGCCAGCAGTTTTAATTCAGGGACAGGGAATTACGGCTACACCTTC. Encoded protein: CASSFNSGTGNYGYTF.

The V and J genes are TRBV5-3 and TRBJ1-2; D uncertain. TRBV5-3 is sorted into the ORF group, with uncertain function. V lost 5 bases and J 3 bases, leaving 20 bases between the germline ends. The CDR3 has 16 residues. The CDR3 DNA sequence: TGTGCCAGAAGTTCGATTACTAGGGTTGTTGACTATGGCTACACCTTC. It specifies CARSSITRVVDYGYTF.

This chain links TRBV28 with TRBJ2-5; 10 bases match TRBD1. The CDR3 contains 16 residues. The V and J ends lost 5 bases and 5 bases, in that order; junction bases with no gene match: 11. Looked up from germline, CDR1 is MDHEN and CDR2 is SYDVKM. Written as DNA, the CDR3 is TGTGCCAGCAGTACAAACCGACAGGGGGCCCGGGAGACCCAGTACTTC. This encodes CASSTNRQGARETQYF.

This clone was picked up one time. The chain couples TRBV3-1 (or the pseudogene TRBV3-2) to TRBJ1-3; D remains ambiguous. V was trimmed by 0 bases and J by 4 bases, leaving 10 bases between them. CDR1 is LGHDT and CDR2 is YNNKEL in the germline V gene (reference sequence). The CDR3 is 15 residues long. The CDR3 coding sequence is TGTGCCAGCAGCCAAGATAGAGCGGGGGGAAACACCATATATTTT. The encoded protein is CASSQDRAGGNTIYF.

This clone was detected a few times. The V and J genes are TRBV6-5 and TRBJ2-7; 7 nucleotides agree with TRBD1. The germline gives CDR1 MNHEY, CDR2 SVGAGI. V lost 5 bases and J lost 4; bases outside the gene matches: 8. There are 14 residues in the CDR3. CDR3 in amino acids: CASSKLQGLYEQYF. CDR3 sequence (DNA): TGTGCCAGCAGTAAGCTACAGGGGTTGTACGAGCAGTACTTC.

The chain joins TRBV28 to TRBJ2-7; no reliable D call. The germline V gene encodes CDR1 MDHEN and CDR2 SYDVKM. The CDR3 totals 11 residues. Trimming pared 3 bases from V and 6 bases from J, leaving 6 bases between. The CDR3 loop is CASSFLSEQYF. The CDR3 bases are TGTGCCAGCAGTTTCCTAAGCGAGCAGTACTTC. Using reference TRBV28 and TRBJ2-7 for the parts outside the CDR3, the full variable domain is DVKVTQSSRYLVKRTGEKVFLECVQDMDHENMFWYRQDPGLGLRLIYFSYDVKMKEKGDIPEGYSVSREKKERFSLILESASTNQTSMYLCASSFLSEQYFGPGTRLTVT.

The chain has TRBV19 and TRBJ1-5; no reliable D call. Germline-derived CDR1 and CDR2 are LNHDA and SQIVND (reference sequence). V was trimmed by 7 bases and J by 3 bases, leaving 13 bases between them. CDR3 length: 14 amino acids. The CDR3 here is CASKEDSANQPQHF. CDR3 sequence (DNA): TGTGCCAGTAAGGAAGACTCTGCCAATCAGCCCCAGCATTTT.

This clone was observed a few times. This chain joins TRBV6-6 and TRBJ1-1; TRBD1 matches 9 bases. The CDR3 sequence is 15 residues long. With V trimmed by 6 bases and J by 0 bases, 5 bases remained unmatched. Per the germline V gene, CDR1 is MNHNY and CDR2 is SVGAGI (reference sequence). CDR3 DNA sequence: TGTGCCAGCAGAACAGGGGGCGGCTTGAACACTGAAGCTTTCTTT. Translating gives CASRTGGGLNTEAFF.

The rearrangement uses TRBV10-3 and TRBJ2-5; TRBD2 agrees at 10 bases. This CDR3 has 16 amino acids. With 0 bases clipped from V and 4 bases from J, the junction kept 5 bases outside the gene matches. Germline V gene sequence: CDR1 ENHRY, CDR2 SYGVKD. The CDR3 DNA sequence: TGTGCCATCAGTGAGTCGGCTAGCGGGAGTGGAGAGACCCAGTACTTC. Its translation is CAISESASGSGETQYF.